These 31 T cell receptor beta chains were all obtained from the same sample, sequenced in a study of shared T cell receptors in the human thymus. Data came from immunoSEQ multiplex PCR; TCRdb stores just in-frame clones and leaves some out. The sample records hundreds of thousands of clones, 80% to 90% being singletons. The sample was also reused in another study, on human thymus T cells.

Sequencing was carried out using thymocytes. The receptors shown here come from a girl under two years old with a congenital heart defect.

In this sample, this clone turned up once. The rearrangement links TRBV5-4 to TRBJ2-7; 13 nucleotides agree with TRBD2. The CDR3 is 16 amino acids. Germline loops: CDR1 SGHNT, CDR2 YYREEE (reference sequence). With V trimmed by 2 bases and J by 0 bases, 2 bases remained unmatched. DNA of the CDR3: TGTGCCAGCAGCTTACTAGCGGGGGGGAGCTCCTACGAGCAGTACTTC. It encodes CASSLLAGGSSYEQYF.

The gene calls are TRBV2 and TRBJ1-2; TRBD1 aligns across 9 bases. Germline lookup yields CDR1 SNHLY and CDR2 FYNNEI. The ends lost 3 bases at V and 3 bases at J; junction bases unmatched: 20. This CDR3 is 20 amino acids long. The CDR3 is CASSEGTYGTGSGVDYGYTF. DNA of the CDR3: TGTGCCAGCAGTGAGGGGACCTATGGGACAGGGTCTGGGGTAGACTATGGCTACACCTTC.

The chain uses TRBV19 and TRBJ1-6; D is undetermined. Germline values: CDR1 LNHDA, CDR2 SQIVND (reference sequence). V lost 6 bases, J lost 0 bases, and 15 bases lay in between. The CDR3 totals 17 residues. CDR3 region: CASSFLVRASYNSPLHF. Here the CDR3 DNA reads TGTGCCAGTAGCTTCCTGGTGAGGGCCTCCTATAATTCACCCCTCCACTTT. Looking up the rest from reference TRBV19 and TRBJ1-6 gives the full variable domain: DGGITQSPKYLFRKEGQNVTLSCEQNLNHDAMYWYRQDPGQGLRLIYYSQIVNDFQKGDIAEGYSVSREKKESFPLTVTSAQKNPTAFYLCASSFLVRASYNSPLHFGNGTRLTVT.

The V and J genes are TRBV28 and TRBJ2-2; maybe TRBD2 (5 bases). CDR1 and CDR2 from the germline V gene are MDHEN and SYDVKM. The CDR3 extends over 18 amino acids. The ends were cut back, 6 bases at V and 0 bases at J, with 20 bases in the middle. CDR3 sequence reads: CASRKTPPRGSNTGELFF. For the CDR3, the DNA is TGTGCCAGCAGAAAAACCCCACCCCGGGGATCGAACACCGGGGAGCTGTTTTTT.

The J gene is TRBJ1-4, the V gene TRBV7-8; D ambiguous. CDR3 length equals 15 residues. V lost 5 bases and J lost 2, with 12 bases in between. CDR1 is SGHVS, CDR2 FQNEAQ, per germline. CDR3 sequence: CASSPSEVTNEKLFF. Here the CDR3 DNA reads TGTGCCAGCAGCCCCTCCGAGGTTACTAATGAAAAACTGTTTTTT.

This clone has just one count. The chain has TRBV18 and TRBJ2-1; 11 nucleotides align to TRBD2. CDR3 size: 17 residues. CDR1 and CDR2 from the germline V gene are KGHSH and LQKENI. The junction had 5 bases not matched to a gene; V was cut back by 2 bases and J by 2 bases. This CDR3 reads CASSPKLAGDAYNEQFF. CDR3 sequence (DNA): TGTGCCAGCTCACCAAAACTAGCGGGGGACGCCTACAATGAGCAGTTCTTC.

CDR3 DNA sequence: TGTGCCAGCAGCGTAAGACAGGGGGCGGCGGGAAACACCATATATTTT. It specifies CASSVRQGAAGNTIYF. The chain couples TRBV9 to TRBJ1-3, with 10 nucleotides matching TRBD1. Germline loops: CDR1 SGDLS, CDR2 YYNGEE. The CDR3 sequence is 16 residues long. Germline trimming cut 1 base from V and 4 bases from J; bases unmatched to any gene: 5.

The gene calls are TRBV7-8 and TRBJ1-5, with TRBD1 as a possible D gene (6 bases). The CDR3 is 17 amino acids. Germline lookup yields CDR1 SGHVS and CDR2 FQNEAQ. V dropped 1 base and J dropped 1 base, with 14 bases sitting between them. This CDR3 is CASSLGPVGHSNQPQHF. Here the CDR3 DNA reads TGTGCCAGCAGCTTAGGTCCCGTGGGACACAGCAATCAGCCCCAGCATTTT.

V usage is TRBV19 and J usage is TRBJ1-4, with D possibly matching TRBD1 (6 bases). The V gene's germline CDR1 is LNHDA and CDR2 SQIVND (reference sequence). Between the trimmed V and J ends, which lost 2 bases and 3 bases, there was a span of 16 bases. The CDR3 totals 17 residues. CDR3 in DNA: TGTGCCAGTAGTATAACCAGGGGAAAGCGGCCTAATGAAAAACTGTTTTTT. Translating gives CASSITRGKRPNEKLFF.

The chain is built from TRBV5-1 and TRBJ1-1; D not certain. This CDR3 is built from 13 residues. Per the germline V gene, CDR1 is SGHRS and CDR2 is YFSETQ. The V end was cut by 2 bases, the J end by 1 base, with 6 bases between. The CDR3, as DNA: TGCGCCAGCAGCTTTTCCAGGAACACTGAAGCTTTCTTT. Translation: CASSFSRNTEAFF.

The rearrangement uses TRBV14 and TRBJ2-7, with TRBD2 as a possible D gene (5 bases). The CDR3 has 15 residues. The germline V and J ends were trimmed by 4 bases and 3 bases, with 16 bases remaining between them. Germline CDR1 SGHDN, CDR2 FVKESK. The CDR3 is CASSLDPDWIYEQYF. CDR3 coding DNA: TGTGCCAGCAGCCTAGACCCGGACTGGATCTACGAGCAGTACTTC.

This clone was counted only a few times. The J gene is TRBJ2-1, the V gene TRBV4-1; tentative D call: TRBD2 (6 bases). The germline gives CDR1 MGHRA, CDR2 YSYEKL. This CDR3 comprises 18 residues. Between the trimmed V and J ends, which lost 0 bases and 0 bases, there was a span of 15 bases. CDR3 bases: TGCGCCAGCAGCCAAGATCGGGGGACCTACAGCTCCTACAATGAGCAGTTCTTC. This translates into CASSQDRGTYSSYNEQFF.

This clone has more than one count but fewer than ten. V gene TRBV4-1 combines with J gene TRBJ1-2, with 9 bases that match TRBD1. CDR3 length: 15 amino acids. The germline V gene encodes CDR1 MGHRA and CDR2 YSYEKL. V trimming: 0 bases; J trimming: 3 bases; junction bases outside the gene matches: 2. CDR3 coding DNA: TGCGCCAGCAGCCAAGATACAGGGGGCGACTATGGCTACACCTTC. This gives the protein CASSQDTGGDYGYTF.

This sequence joins TRBV11-3 and TRBJ2-7, with 9 bases identical to TRBD1. Germline CDR1 is SGHNT and CDR2 is YENEEA. The V and J ends lost 1 base and 0 bases, in that order; junction bases with no gene match: 10. The CDR3 has 18 residues. CDR3 sequence reads: CASSLGGQGPNPSYEQYF. The CDR3, as DNA: TGTGCCAGCAGCTTAGGGGGACAGGGCCCTAACCCCTCCTACGAGCAGTACTTC. The full variable domain, its missing parts supplied by reference TRBV11-3 and TRBJ2-7, is EAGVVQSPRYKIIEKKQPVAFWCNPISGHNTLYWYLQNLGQGPELLIRYENEEAVDDSQLPKDRFSAERLKGVDSTLKIQPAELGDSAVYLCASSLGGQGPNPSYEQYFGPGTRLTVT.

This rearrangement joins TRBV2 to TRBJ2-7; a possible D gene is TRBD2 (7 bases). Trimming cost V 5 bases and J 1 base, with 39 bases left between them. This CDR3 has 23 residues. Germline V gene lookup returns CDR1 SNHLY and CDR2 FYNNEI. The CDR3 sequence: CASSQGAPKWLWGGGGSSYEQYF. CDR3 nucleotide sequence: TGTGCCAGCAGTCAAGGCGCCCCTAAGTGGTTGTGGGGCGGCGGGGGCTCTTCCTACGAGCAGTACTTC.

This chain connects TRBV7-9 to TRBJ1-2, with 7 bases lining up with TRBD1. Germline V CDR1 and CDR2: SEHNR, FQNEAQ (reference sequence). Germline trimming cut 5 bases from V and 0 bases from J; bases unmatched to any gene: 9. This CDR3 comprises 16 residues. The CDR3 DNA follows: TGTGCCAGCAGCCCAACCGGGACAGCCACTAACTATGGCTACACCTTC. It translates to CASSPTGTATNYGYTF.

This clone was seen once. The chain has TRBV5-1 and TRBJ1-2; TRBD1 matches at 9 bases. With 3 bases clipped from V and 3 bases from J, the junction kept 12 bases outside the gene matches. Looked up from germline, CDR1 is SGHRS and CDR2 is YFSETQ. CDR3 size: 17 residues. CDR3 sequence (DNA): TGCGCCAGCAGCTCAACAATACAGGGGGCTCAGGACTATGGCTACACCTTC. Protein: CASSSTIQGAQDYGYTF. Looking up the rest from reference TRBV5-1 and TRBJ1-2 gives the full variable domain: KAGVTQTPRYLIKTRGQQVTLSCSPISGHRSVSWYQQTPGQGLQFLFEYFSETQRNKGNFPGRFSGRQFSNSRSEMNVSTLELGDSALYLCASSSTIQGAQDYGYTFGSGTRLTVV.

V is TRBV5-1 and J is TRBJ1-2; tentatively, D is TRBD1 (6 bases). Germline-derived CDR1 and CDR2 are SGHRS and YFSETQ. The V end lost 4 bases, the J end lost 6 bases, and 16 bases lay between the germline ends. The CDR3 has 14 amino acids. The CDR3 here is CASSPEDSVDGYTF. Written as DNA, the CDR3 is TGCGCCAGCAGCCCGGAGGACAGCGTAGATGGCTACACCTTC.

The V and J genes are TRBV5-1 and TRBJ2-1, with D hard to call. Per the germline V gene, CDR1 is SGHRS and CDR2 is YFSETQ. V lost 4 bases to trimming and J lost 6 bases, with 23 bases between them. This CDR3 region has 17 residues. CDR3 coding DNA: TGCGCCAGCAGCCAGGCGATAGTGTCCCCAAACCCCAATGAGCAGTTCTTC. It codes for CASSQAIVSPNPNEQFF. The complete variable domain, with remaining parts taken from reference TRBV5-1 and TRBJ2-1, reads KAGVTQTPRYLIKTRGQQVTLSCSPISGHRSVSWYQQTPGQGLQFLFEYFSETQRNKGNFPGRFSGRQFSNSRSEMNVSTLELGDSALYLCASSQAIVSPNPNEQFFGPGTRLTVL.

This chain uses TRBV6-5 with TRBJ1-6, with a weak D call TRBD1 (6 bases). The germline V gene encodes CDR1 MNHEY and CDR2 SVGAGI. With 5 bases removed from V and 7 bases from J, the gap between germline ends came to 15 bases. The CDR3 loop spans 15 amino acids. Written as DNA, the CDR3 is TGTGCCAGCAGTAGGGACACTCTGGGGAATTCACCCCTCCACTTT. This sequence encodes CASSRDTLGNSPLHF.

This clone was recorded once. The rearrangement joins TRBV5-1 to TRBJ2-4; D remains unclear. Germline values: CDR1 SGHRS, CDR2 YFSETQ. Trimming left V 2 bases short and J 1 base short, with 16 bases between. The CDR3 has 17 amino acids. The CDR3 loop is CASSLTPGRSAKNIQYF. For the CDR3, the DNA is TGCGCCAGCAGCTTAACACCGGGTAGGAGCGCCAAAAACATTCAGTACTTC.

This CDR3 is CASRAIPVNTEAFF. The CDR3 DNA follows: TGTGCCAGCAGGGCCATCCCAGTGAACACTGAAGCTTTCTTT. The V call is TRBV14, the J call TRBJ1-1, with unresolved D. The germline V gene has CDR1 SGHDN and CDR2 FVKESK. Trimming cost V 6 bases and J 0 bases, with 11 bases left between them. The CDR3 sequence is 14 residues long.

This clone occurred once. Written as DNA, the CDR3 is TGTGCTAGTGGTCCGCGACAGGGCGATGGCTACACCTTC. Encoded protein: CASGPRQGDGYTF. V usage is TRBV12-5 and J usage is TRBJ1-2; 7 nucleotides line up with TRBD1. The J segment lost 6 bases and the V segment lost 5 bases, leaving 6 bases of the junction unmatched. Germline V lookup: CDR1 LGHNT, CDR2 FRNRAP. CDR3 length: 13 amino acids.

The CDR3 DNA reads as TGCAGCGTTGAAAGAGACAGGGGGAGGATTACTGAAGCTTTCTTT. Protein sequence: CSVERDRGRITEAFF. The chain uses TRBV29-1 and TRBJ1-1; the match to TRBD1 covers 9 bases. Germline trimming cut 2 bases from V and 5 bases from J; bases unmatched to any gene: 9. The CDR3 is 15 residues long. Germline CDR1 SQVTM, CDR2 ANQGSEA.

This chain joins TRBV2 and TRBJ2-7; D perhaps matches TRBD2 (6 bases). The germline CDR1 and CDR2 sequences are SNHLY and FYNNEI. V shed 6 bases and J shed 0 bases, with 9 bases lying between them. This CDR3 is built from 13 residues. The CDR3 is CASRRDASYEQYF. DNA for the CDR3: TGTGCCAGCAGGCGGGACGCCTCCTACGAGCAGTACTTC.

This chain uses TRBV28 with TRBJ1-3, with 7 bases that match TRBD1. The V and J ends lost 6 bases and 4 bases, in that order; junction bases with no gene match: 6. This CDR3 is 14 amino acids long. From germline, CDR1 is MDHEN and CDR2 SYDVKM. CDR3 loop: CASRTRGSGNTIYF. As DNA, the CDR3 is TGTGCCAGCAGGACCAGGGGGTCCGGAAACACCATATATTTT.

The rearrangement links TRBV7-2 to TRBJ2-7; D may be TRBD1 (6 bases). The CDR3 covers 17 residues. The germline gives CDR1 SGHTA, CDR2 FQGNSA. V was clipped by 3 bases and J by 3 bases, with 21 bases between them. This CDR3 reads CASSFTLPPGVLYEQYF. The CDR3 bases are TGTGCCAGCAGCTTTACCCTTCCCCCAGGGGTACTCTACGAGCAGTACTTC.

This CDR3 reads CASSLRDSLYSNQPQHF. The CDR3 DNA is TGTGCCAGCAGCCTTAGGGACAGCCTCTATAGCAATCAGCCCCAGCATTTT. This rearrangement joins TRBV7-8 to TRBJ1-5, with TRBD1 matching over 7 bases. CDR3 size: 17 residues. Trimming removed 5 bases from V and 0 bases from J; junction bases left unmatched: 10. Germline V gene sequence: CDR1 SGHVS, CDR2 FQNEAQ.

The rearrangement uses TRBV2 and TRBJ2-7, with 9 bases lining up with TRBD1. The V and J ends lost 8 bases and 6 bases, in that order; junction bases with no gene match: 11. The CDR3 extends over 14 amino acids. The germline gives CDR1 SNHLY, CDR2 FYNNEI. The CDR3 bases are TGTGCCAGCCACGCCCGGGACAGGGTTTGCGAGCAGTACTTC. Its translation: CASHARDRVCEQYF.

V usage is TRBV27 and J usage is TRBJ1-1; maybe TRBD1 (5 bases). The CDR3 totals 18 residues. V was trimmed by 3 bases and J by 0 bases, leaving 20 bases between them. Germline V gives CDR1 MNHEY, CDR2 SMNVEV (reference sequence). This CDR3 reads CASSFLQGPFCMNTEAFF. CDR3 nucleotide sequence: TGTGCCAGCAGTTTCCTCCAGGGCCCATTTTGCATGAACACTGAAGCTTTCTTT.

The J gene is TRBJ1-2, the V gene TRBV19; TRBD1 agrees at 10 bases. Germline V gene sequence: CDR1 LNHDA, CDR2 SQIVND (reference sequence). V was clipped by 5 bases and J by 4 bases; unmatched bases: 7. The CDR3 has 15 residues. The CDR3 is CASSLADRGCYGYTF. The CDR3 coding sequence is TGTGCCAGTAGTCTAGCGGACAGGGGGTGCTATGGCTACACCTTC.